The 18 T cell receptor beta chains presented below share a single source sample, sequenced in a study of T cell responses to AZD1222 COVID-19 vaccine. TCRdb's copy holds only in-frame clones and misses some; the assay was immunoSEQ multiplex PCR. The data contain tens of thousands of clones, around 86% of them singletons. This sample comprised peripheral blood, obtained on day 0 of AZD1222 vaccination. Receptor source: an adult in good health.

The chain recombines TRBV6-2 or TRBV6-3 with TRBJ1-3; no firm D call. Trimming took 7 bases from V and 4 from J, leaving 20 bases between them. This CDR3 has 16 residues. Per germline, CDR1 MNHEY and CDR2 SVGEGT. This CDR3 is CASTPPKEGIGNTIYF. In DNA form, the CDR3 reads TGTGCCAGCACCCCTCCAAAGGAAGGAATCGGAAACACCATATATTTT.

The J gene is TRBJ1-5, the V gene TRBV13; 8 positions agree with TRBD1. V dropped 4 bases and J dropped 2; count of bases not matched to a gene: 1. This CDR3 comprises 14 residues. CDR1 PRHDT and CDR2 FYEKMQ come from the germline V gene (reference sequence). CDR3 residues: CASSSGQGNQPQHF. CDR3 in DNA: TGTGCCAGCAGCTCGGGACAGGGCAATCAGCCCCAGCATTTT.

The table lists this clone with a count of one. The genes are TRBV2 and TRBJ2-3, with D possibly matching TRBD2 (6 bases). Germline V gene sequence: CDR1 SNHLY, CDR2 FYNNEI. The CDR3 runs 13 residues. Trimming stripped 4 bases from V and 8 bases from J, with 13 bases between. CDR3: CASSVGGSGTQYF. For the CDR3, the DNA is TGTGCCAGCAGTGTGGGGGGATCGGGTACGCAGTATTTT. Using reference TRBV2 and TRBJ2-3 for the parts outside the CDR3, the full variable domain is EPEVTQTPSHQVTQMGQEVILRCVPISNHLYFYWYRQILGQKVEFLVSFYNNEISEKSEIFDDQFSVERPDGSNFTLKIRSTKLEDSAMYFCASSVGGSGTQYFGPGTRLTVL.

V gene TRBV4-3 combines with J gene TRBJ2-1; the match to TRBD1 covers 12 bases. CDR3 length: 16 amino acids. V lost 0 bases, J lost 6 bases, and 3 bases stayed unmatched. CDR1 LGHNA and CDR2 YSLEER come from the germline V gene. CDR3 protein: CASSQEGQGAGNEQFF. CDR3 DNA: TGCGCCAGCAGCCAAGAGGGACAGGGGGCGGGCAATGAGCAGTTCTTC.

The CDR3 nucleotides read TGTGCCAGCAGTTTAAACTGGAGGGGCAGGGAATGGGAGCAGTACTTC. As protein: CASSLNWRGREWEQYF. The gene calls are TRBV28 and TRBJ2-7; the D gene is possibly TRBD2 (6 bases). CDR1 is MDHEN and CDR2 is SYDVKM in the germline V gene. The CDR3 extends over 16 amino acids. V lost 2 bases and J 7 bases, leaving 21 bases between the germline ends.

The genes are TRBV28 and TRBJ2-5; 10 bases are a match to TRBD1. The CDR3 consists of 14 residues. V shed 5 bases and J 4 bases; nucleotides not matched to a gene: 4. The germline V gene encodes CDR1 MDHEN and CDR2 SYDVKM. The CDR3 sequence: CASSPGDRGETQYF. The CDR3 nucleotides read TGTGCCAGCAGTCCAGGGGACAGGGGAGAGACCCAGTACTTC.

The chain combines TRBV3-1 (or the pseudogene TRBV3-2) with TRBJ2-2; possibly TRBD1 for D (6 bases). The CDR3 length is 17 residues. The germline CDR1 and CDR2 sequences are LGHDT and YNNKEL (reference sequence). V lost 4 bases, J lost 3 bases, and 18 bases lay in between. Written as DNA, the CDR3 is TGTGCCAGCAGCCCCTACCCCCGGGACACGTACACCGGGGAGCTGTTTTTT. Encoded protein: CASSPYPRDTYTGELFF.

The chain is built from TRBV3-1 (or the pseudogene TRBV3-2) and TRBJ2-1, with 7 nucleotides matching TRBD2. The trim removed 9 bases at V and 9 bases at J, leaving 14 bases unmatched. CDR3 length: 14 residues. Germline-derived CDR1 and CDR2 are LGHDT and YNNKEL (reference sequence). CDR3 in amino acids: CASGETGGSIEQFF. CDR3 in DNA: TGTGCCAGTGGGGAGACGGGAGGTAGCATTGAGCAGTTCTTC.

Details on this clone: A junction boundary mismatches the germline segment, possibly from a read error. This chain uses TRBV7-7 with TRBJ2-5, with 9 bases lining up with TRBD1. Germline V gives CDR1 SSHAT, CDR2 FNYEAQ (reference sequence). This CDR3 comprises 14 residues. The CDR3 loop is CASSLGTGQETQYF. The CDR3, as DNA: TGTGCTAGCAGCTTAGGGACAGGGCAAGAGACCCAGTACTTC.

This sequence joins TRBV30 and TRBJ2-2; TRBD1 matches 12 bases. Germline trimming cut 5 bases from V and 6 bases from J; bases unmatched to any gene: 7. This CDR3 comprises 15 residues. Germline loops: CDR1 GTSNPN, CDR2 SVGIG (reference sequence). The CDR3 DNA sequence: TGTGCCTGGCTTCCGGGACAGGGGGCTGCCGGGGAGCTGTTTTTT. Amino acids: CAWLPGQGAAGELFF. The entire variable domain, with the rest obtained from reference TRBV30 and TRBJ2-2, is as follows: SQTIHQWPATLVQPVGSPLSLECTVEGTSNPNLYWYRQAAGRGLQLLFYSVGIGQISSEVPQNLSASRPQDRQFILSSKKLLLSDSGFYLCAWLPGQGAAGELFFGEGSRLTVL.

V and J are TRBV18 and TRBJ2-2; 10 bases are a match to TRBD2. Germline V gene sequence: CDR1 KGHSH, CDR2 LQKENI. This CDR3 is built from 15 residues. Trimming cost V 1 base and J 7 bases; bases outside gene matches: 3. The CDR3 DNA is TGTGCCAGCTCACCACAACTAGCGGGGTACGGGGAGCTGTTTTTT. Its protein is CASSPQLAGYGELFF.

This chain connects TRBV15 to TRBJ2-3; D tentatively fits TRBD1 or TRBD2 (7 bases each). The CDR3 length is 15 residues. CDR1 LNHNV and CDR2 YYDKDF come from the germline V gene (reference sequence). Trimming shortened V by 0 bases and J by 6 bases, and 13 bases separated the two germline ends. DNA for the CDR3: TGTGCCACCAGCAGAGAGACAGGGAGGGGTGATACGCAGTATTTT. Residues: CATSRETGRGDTQYF.

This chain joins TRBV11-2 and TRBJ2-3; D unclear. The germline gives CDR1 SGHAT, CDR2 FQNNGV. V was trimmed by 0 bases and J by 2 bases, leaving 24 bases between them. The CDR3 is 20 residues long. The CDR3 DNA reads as TGTGCCAGCAGCTTAGAAATCGGAACTAACATCCTTCTACACACAGATACGCAGTATTTT. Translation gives CASSLEIGTNILLHTDTQYF.

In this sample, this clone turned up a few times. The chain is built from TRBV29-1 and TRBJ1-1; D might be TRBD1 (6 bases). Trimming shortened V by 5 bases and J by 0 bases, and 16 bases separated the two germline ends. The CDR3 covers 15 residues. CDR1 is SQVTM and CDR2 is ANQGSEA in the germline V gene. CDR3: CSVRLQGGMNTEAFF. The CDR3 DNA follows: TGCAGCGTTCGACTACAGGGTGGAATGAACACTGAAGCTTTCTTT.

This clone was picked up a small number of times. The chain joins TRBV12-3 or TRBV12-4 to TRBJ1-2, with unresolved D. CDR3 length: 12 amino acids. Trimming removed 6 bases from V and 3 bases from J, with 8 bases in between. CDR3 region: CASSPRDYGYTF. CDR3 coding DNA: TGTGCCAGCAGCCCCCGGGACTATGGCTACACCTTC.

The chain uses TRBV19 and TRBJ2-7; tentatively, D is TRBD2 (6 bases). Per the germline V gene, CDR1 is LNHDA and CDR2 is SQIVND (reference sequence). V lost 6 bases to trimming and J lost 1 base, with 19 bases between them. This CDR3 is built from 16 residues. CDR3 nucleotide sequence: TGTGCCAGTAGGACCCTGGACTATATAGATTCCTACGAGCAGTACTTC. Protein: CASRTLDYIDSYEQYF.

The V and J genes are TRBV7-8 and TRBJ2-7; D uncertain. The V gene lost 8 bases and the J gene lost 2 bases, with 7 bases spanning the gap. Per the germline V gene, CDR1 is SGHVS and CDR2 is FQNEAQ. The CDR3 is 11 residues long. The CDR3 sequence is CASGYAYEQYF. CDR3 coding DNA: TGTGCCAGCGGGTACGCCTACGAGCAGTACTTC.

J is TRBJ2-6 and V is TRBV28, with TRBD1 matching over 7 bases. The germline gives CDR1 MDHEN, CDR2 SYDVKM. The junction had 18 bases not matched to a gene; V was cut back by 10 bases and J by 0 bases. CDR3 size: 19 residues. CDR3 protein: CATLENYRDSLSGANVLTF. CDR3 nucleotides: TGTGCCACCCTAGAGAACTACCGGGACAGCCTCTCTGGGGCCAACGTCCTGACTTTC.